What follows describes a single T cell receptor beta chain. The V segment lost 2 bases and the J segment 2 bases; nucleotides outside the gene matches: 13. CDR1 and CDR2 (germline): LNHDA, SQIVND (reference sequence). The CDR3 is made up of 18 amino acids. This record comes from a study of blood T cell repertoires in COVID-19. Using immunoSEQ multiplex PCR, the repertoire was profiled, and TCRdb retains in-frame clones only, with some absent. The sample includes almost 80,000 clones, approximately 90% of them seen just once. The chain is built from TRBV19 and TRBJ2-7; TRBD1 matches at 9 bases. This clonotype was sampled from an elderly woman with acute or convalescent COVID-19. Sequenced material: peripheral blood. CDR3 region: CASSISWSTGTGTYEQYF. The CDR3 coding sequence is TGTGCCAGTAGTATATCCTGGTCGACCGGGACAGGGACCTACGAGCAGTACTTC.